What follows describes a single TCR beta chain. Its antigen remains unidentified. An approximately 120-subject validation cohort, separate from the approximately 700-subject first cohort, supplied the donors. This sample was included in a study of cytomegalovirus exposure and HLA in healthy donors. The wider study: A later analysis reported the same platform for the 100 to 150 validation repertoires and the 666 first-cohort repertoires. Regarding the study as a whole: Despite most TCR sequences being rare, some public TCRs occurred in many donors. Reports described diagnosis of cytomegalovirus status by the classifier as highly specific and sensitive.

Libraries were prepared by immunoSEQ multiplex PCR; TCRdb keeps only in-frame clonotypes and omits some of them. The table lists 200,000 to 250,000 clones, 80% to 90% of them singletons. Trimming took 7 bases from V and 1 from J, leaving 8 bases between them. CDR3 length: 13 amino acids. The germline V gene encodes CDR1 MNHNY and CDR2 SVGAGI (reference sequence). This sequence was found in a man younger than 30 in good health and CMV-seronegative. This chain joins TRBV6-6 and TRBJ1-5, with no clear D. Sequencing used PBMCs. In DNA, the CDR3 is TGTGCCAGCAATCTTATGAGCAATCAGCCCCAGCATTTT. It encodes CASNLMSNQPQHF.